The clone carrying this T cell receptor (beta chain) has only one observation. Its antigen is not known. V shed 6 bases and J 6 bases; nucleotides not matched to a gene: 10. Germline-derived CDR1 and CDR2 are SNHLY and FYNNEI. The CDR3 totals 15 residues. The entry originates in a study of T cell repertoires in cytomegalovirus infection. Study-wide context: The study used recently identified HLA-C-restricted and well-studied HLA-B-restricted CMV epitopes. Indicated by public TCR beta signatures were CMV infection and matching HLA type.

TCRdb fed the reads into MiXCR, producing one record per CDR3 protein. The sample yields roughly 700,000 distinct CDR3 sequences, approximately 33% seen once. The chain is built from TRBV2 and TRBJ1-5, with 8 bases lining up with TRBD1. This specimen was cultured PBMCs, taken from culture after CMV antigen stimulation. The TCR originated in a human donor in good health (CMV status not recorded). Some clones in this sample may be carry-over from other donors' samples. CDR3 protein: CASRDPDRVSQPQHF. In DNA, the CDR3 is TGTGCCAGCAGAGACCCGGACAGGGTGAGTCAGCCCCAGCATTTT.